A single sample is the source of the 27 T cell receptor beta chains below, sequenced in a study of blood T cell repertoires in COVID-19. TCRdb's copy holds only in-frame clones and misses some; the assay was immunoSEQ multiplex PCR. The data contain about 200,000 clones, 85% to 95% of them singletons. The sample taken for sequencing was peripheral blood. The source is a young man with COVID-19, enrolled during active disease.

The V call is TRBV27, the J call TRBJ1-4; no firm D call. Trimming shortened V by 6 bases and J by 3 bases, and 14 bases separated the two germline ends. This CDR3 spans 15 amino acids. The V gene's germline CDR1 is MNHEY and CDR2 SMNVEV (reference sequence). The CDR3 nucleotides read TGTGCCAGCAGAAACTTGGCCGGGGCTAATGAAAAACTGTTTTTT. It encodes CASRNLAGANEKLFF.

The J gene is TRBJ2-2, the V gene TRBV10-1; 12 bases fit TRBD1. CDR1 is WNHNN, CDR2 SYGVQD, per germline (reference sequence). The CDR3 sequence is 19 residues long. The ends lost 6 bases at V and 6 bases at J; junction bases unmatched: 17. CDR3 in DNA: TGCGCCAGCAGCCCCGAACATTTGAGGGACAGGGGGCTTCCCGGGGAGCTGTTTTTT. Its translation: CASSPEHLRDRGLPGELFF.

This clone was picked up one time. The chain carries TRBV18 and TRBJ1-1; 9 bases line up with TRBD1. CDR1 KGHSH and CDR2 LQKENI come from the germline V gene. The CDR3 length is 15 residues. V dropped 9 bases and J dropped 1; count of bases not matched to a gene: 9. The CDR3 DNA reads TGTGCCAGTTATGGACAGGGGCTCGGGAACACTGAAGCTTTCTTT. Amino acid sequence: CASYGQGLGNTEAFF.

The genes are TRBV6-4 and TRBJ1-2; D is uncertain. The germline gives CDR1 MRHNA, CDR2 SNTAGT. The CDR3 consists of 14 residues. V shed 6 bases and J shed 7 bases, with 18 bases lying between them. Here the CDR3 DNA reads TGTGCCAGCAGCCCTCATGGAGGGTACTTTGGCTACACCTTC. This gives the protein CASSPHGGYFGYTF.

This rearrangement joins TRBV6-5 to TRBJ1-3; a weak D match, TRBD1 (6 bases). The CDR3 runs 16 residues. Germline-derived CDR1 and CDR2 are MNHEY and SVGAGI. V was pared by 2 bases and J by 0 bases, with 11 bases between. The CDR3 region has the DNA TGTGCCAGCAGTTACGGACAGATGAGCTCTGGAAACACCATATATTTT. Amino acid sequence: CASSYGQMSSGNTIYF.

The chain uses TRBV6-4 and TRBJ1-2; D gene ambiguous. From germline, CDR1 is MRHNA and CDR2 SNTAGT. The CDR3 extends over 13 amino acids. Written as DNA, the CDR3 is TGTGCTGCCTACCGCACCTTATTTTATGGCTACACCTTC. It codes for CAAYRTLFYGYTF.

This clone was observed a single time. The sample has other DNA sequences that encode this CDR3 too. This chain connects TRBV29-1 to TRBJ1-1; D unresolved. This CDR3 is 10 amino acids long. Looked up from germline, CDR1 is SQVTM and CDR2 is ANQGSEA. V was shortened by 4 bases and J by 3 bases, with 3 bases between the two germline ends. For the CDR3, the DNA is TGCAGCGTTGCGGACACTGAAGCTTTCTTT. This codes for CSVADTEAFF.

This chain joins TRBV10-3 and TRBJ1-6, with 9 bases fitting TRBD1. The CDR3 runs 16 residues. J lost 14 bases, V lost 2 bases, and 13 bases had no gene match. CDR1 is ENHRY, CDR2 SYGVKD, per germline. The CDR3 nucleotides are TGTGCCATCAGTGAGCCGTCGGGGACAGGGAGGGAAACCCTCCACTTT. It codes for CAISEPSGTGRETLHF.

J is TRBJ2-3 and V is TRBV10-1, with TRBD1 matching 7 bases. The CDR3 totals 15 residues. V trimming: 3 bases; J trimming: 2 bases; junction bases outside the gene matches: 5. Looked up from germline, CDR1 is WNHNN and CDR2 is SYGVQD (reference sequence). CDR3 coding DNA: TGCGCCAGCAGTGAAGGGACAGTCCCCACAGATACGCAGTATTTT. Translated, it gives CASSEGTVPTDTQYF.

The chain recombines TRBV18 with TRBJ2-1; D possibly corresponds to TRBD2 (6 bases). V gave up 0 bases and J gave up 6 bases, with 15 bases separating them. This CDR3 comprises 16 residues. In germline, CDR1 is KGHSH, CDR2 LQKENI. The CDR3 protein is CASSPPLVAGRNEQFF. The CDR3 nucleotides read TGTGCCAGCTCACCACCGTTGGTTGCGGGGCGCAATGAGCAGTTCTTC.

The V and J genes are TRBV6-5 and TRBJ2-7; D unclear. The CDR3 loop spans 14 amino acids. The V end lost 2 bases, the J end lost 5 bases, and 13 bases lay between the germline ends. Germline-derived CDR1 and CDR2 are MNHEY and SVGAGI. The chain's CDR3 is CASSYGFTEHEQYF. The CDR3 DNA reads as TGTGCCAGCAGTTACGGGTTCACGGAGCACGAGCAGTACTTC.

This sequence joins TRBV2 and TRBJ2-7; 7 nucleotides line up with TRBD2. Germline V lookup: CDR1 SNHLY, CDR2 FYNNEI. V lost 10 bases and J lost 6; bases outside the gene matches: 18. The CDR3 contains 15 residues. Here the CDR3 reads CATHGSSGAQGEQYF. The DNA of the CDR3 is TGTGCCACCCACGGGTCCAGCGGGGCCCAAGGCGAGCAGTACTTC.

This sequence joins TRBV5-5 and TRBJ2-7; 10 bases agree with TRBD2. V lost 2 bases to trimming and J lost 6 bases; unmatched junction nucleotides: 8. From germline, CDR1 is SGHKS and CDR2 YYEKEE (reference sequence). This CDR3 comprises 15 residues. CDR3 DNA sequence: TGTGCCAGCAGCTTTGTAGCGGGGGGCCTGTTCGAGCAGTACTTC. Residues: CASSFVAGGLFEQYF.

There are a few counts of this clone. The chain uses TRBV3-1 (or the pseudogene TRBV3-2) and TRBJ1-6; D is ambiguous. V was clipped by 4 bases and J by 0 bases, with 7 bases between them. This CDR3 spans 15 amino acids. CDR1 is LGHDT and CDR2 is YNNKEL in the germline V gene (reference sequence). In DNA form, the CDR3 reads TGTGCCAGCAGCCCCTCGGGCTCCTATAATTCACCCCTCCACTTT. This encodes CASSPSGSYNSPLHF.

This sequence joins TRBV5-5 and TRBJ2-7, with 9 bases lining up with TRBD1. The trim removed 4 bases at V and 7 bases at J, leaving 6 bases unmatched. The CDR3 length is 13 residues. Germline V gene data show CDR1 as SGHKS and CDR2 as YYEKEE (reference sequence). CDR3: CASSLWTGVEQYF. CDR3 DNA sequence: TGTGCCAGCAGCCTGTGGACAGGGGTAGAGCAGTACTTC.

This chain uses TRBV6-5 with TRBJ2-1, with 7 bases lining up with TRBD1. V gave up 8 bases and J gave up 5 bases; unmatched junction bases: 9. Germline values: CDR1 MNHEY, CDR2 SVGAGI. There are 14 residues in the CDR3. The CDR3: CASFSRQGNNEQFF. The CDR3 DNA reads as TGTGCCAGCTTTTCGCGACAGGGAAACAATGAGCAGTTCTTC.

Points on this clone: Other nucleotide sequences from this sample produce the same CDR3. This chain connects TRBV12-3 or TRBV12-4 to TRBJ2-7, with D tentatively TRBD1 (7 bases). The CDR3 is made up of 12 amino acids. V was cut by 4 bases and J by 4 bases, with 8 bases left in between. CDR3 sequence (DNA): TGTGCCAGCAGTTCAGGGGGGTACGAGCAGTACTTC. This encodes CASSSGGYEQYF.

As regards this clone: The junction departs from the called germline gene at one end, perhaps through a read error. The chain combines TRBV2 with TRBJ1-4, with D possibly matching TRBD1 (6 bases). The CDR3 has 15 amino acids. Germline CDR1 reads SNHLY; CDR2 reads FYNNEI. DNA for the CDR3: TGTGCCAGCAGAATCGGGACATCTGAGAATGGAAAACTGTTTTTT. This encodes CASRIGTSENGKLFF.

The chain is built from TRBV18 and TRBJ2-1; maybe TRBD2 (6 bases). Per germline, CDR1 KGHSH and CDR2 LQKENI. The CDR3 covers 15 residues. V shed 2 bases and J shed 0 bases, with 8 bases lying between them. CDR3 loop: CASSPGGSSYNEQFF. The DNA of the CDR3 is TGTGCCAGCTCACCAGGAGGGAGCTCCTACAATGAGCAGTTCTTC. The entire variable domain, with the rest obtained from reference TRBV18 and TRBJ2-1, is as follows: NAGVMQNPRHLVRRRGQEARLRCSPMKGHSHVYWYRQLPEEGLKFMVYLQKENIIDESGMPKERFSAEFPKEGPSILRIQQVVRGDSAAYFCASSPGGSSYNEQFFGPGTRLTVL.

The rearrangement joins TRBV20-1 to TRBJ2-1; no firm D call. Trimming stripped 5 bases from V and 7 bases from J, with 9 bases between. This CDR3 comprises 11 residues. Germline CDR1 is DFQATT and CDR2 is SNEGSKA (reference sequence). This CDR3 is CSAPVRNEQFF. In DNA form, the CDR3 reads TGCAGTGCTCCTGTCAGGAATGAGCAGTTCTTC.

The V gene is TRBV19, the J gene TRBJ2-6; weak D call: TRBD2 (5 bases). The CDR3 extends over 17 amino acids. V lost 3 bases to trimming and J lost 0 bases, with 12 bases between them. Per the germline V gene, CDR1 is LNHDA and CDR2 is SQIVND (reference sequence). CDR3 in DNA: TGTGCCAGTAGTATCCCCGGTCGGGACTCTGGGGCCAACGTCCTGACTTTC. Translation gives CASSIPGRDSGANVLTF.

The CDR3 bases are TGTGCCAGCAGCGTAGATGGCAGGGATAACTATGGCTACACCTTC. This codes for CASSVDGRDNYGYTF. The chain couples TRBV9 to TRBJ1-2; possibly TRBD1 for D (5 bases). The V end lost 0 bases, the J end lost 1 base, and 10 bases lay between the germline ends. There are 15 residues in the CDR3. Germline CDR1 is SGDLS and CDR2 is YYNGEE.

This chain uses TRBV5-1 with TRBJ1-2, with 9 positions matching TRBD1. Per germline, CDR1 SGHRS and CDR2 YFSETQ. Trimming took 4 bases from V and 5 from J; bases not matched to a gene: 9. The CDR3 has 15 residues. CDR3 sequence: CASSGGWDRDYGYTF. For the CDR3, the DNA is TGCGCCAGCAGCGGGGGCTGGGACAGGGATTATGGCTACACCTTC.

CDR3 sequence: CASSQDRDRFGIEQFF. As DNA, the CDR3 is TGTGCCAGCAGCCAAGACCGGGACAGATTTGGTATTGAGCAGTTCTTC. The V gene is TRBV14, the J gene TRBJ2-1, with 7 bases that match TRBD1. The germline CDR1 and CDR2 sequences are SGHDN and FVKESK. The CDR3 extends over 16 amino acids. Losses at the gene ends were 0 bases for V and 9 bases for J; bases not matched to a gene: 11. The full variable domain, completed using reference TRBV14 and TRBJ2-1, is EAGVTQFPSHSVIEKGQTVTLRCDPISGHDNLYWYRRVMGKEIKFLLHFVKESKQDESGMPNNRFLAERTGGTYSTLKVQPAELEDSGVYFCASSQDRDRFGIEQFFGPGTRLTVL.

The chain employs TRBV11-3 and TRBJ1-2; D not resolved. V was pared by 1 base and J by 8 bases, with 11 bases between. The length of the CDR3 is 13 residues. Per the germline V gene, CDR1 is SGHNT and CDR2 is YENEEA. The CDR3 region is CASSLAPGSGYTF. The CDR3 DNA follows: TGTGCCAGCAGCTTAGCTCCGGGGTCAGGCTACACCTTC.

The rearrangement links TRBV20-1 to TRBJ2-2; 10 bases align to TRBD1. V lost 3 bases and J lost 7; bases outside the gene matches: 5. Germline loops: CDR1 DFQATT, CDR2 SNEGSKA (reference sequence). This CDR3 spans 14 amino acids. The CDR3 DNA follows: TGCAGTGCTAGTGAGACAGGGGGCCACGGGGAGCTGTTTTTT. It is translated as CSASETGGHGELFF.

The genes are TRBV11-2 and TRBJ1-6, with TRBD1 identical over 7 bases. Germline V gene sequence: CDR1 SGHAT, CDR2 FQNNGV. The CDR3 is 16 amino acids. After removal of 3 bases from V and 5 bases from J, the junction contained 7 bases not matched to a gene. CDR3 region: CASSLGRGRDNSPLHF. DNA of the CDR3: TGTGCCAGCAGCTTGGGTAGGGGGCGGGATAATTCACCCCTCCACTTT.